The clone carrying this TCR beta chain was counted between two and nine times. At one end the junction does not follow the germline gene, possibly because of a read error. This sample stems from a study of beta chain features in type 1 diabetes. Expressed TCRB transcripts got sequenced, as all isolated RNA was reverse transcribed. Using immunoSEQ multiplex PCR, the repertoire was profiled, and TCRdb retains in-frame clones only, with some absent. The profile shows hundreds of thousands of clones, 8% of them singletons. The CDR3 sequence is 14 residues long. Germline CDR1 is SGHTA and CDR2 is FQGNSA. The genes are TRBV7-2 and TRBJ2-7, with TRBD1 matching 7 bases. The clonotype was recovered from a woman aged 18-29 years in good health. The sample consisted of central memory CD4+ T cells from blood. The CDR3 here is CASSLGGHTGEQYF. Here the CDR3 DNA reads TGTGCCAGCAGTTTAGGGGGCCACACGGGCGAGCAGTACTTC.